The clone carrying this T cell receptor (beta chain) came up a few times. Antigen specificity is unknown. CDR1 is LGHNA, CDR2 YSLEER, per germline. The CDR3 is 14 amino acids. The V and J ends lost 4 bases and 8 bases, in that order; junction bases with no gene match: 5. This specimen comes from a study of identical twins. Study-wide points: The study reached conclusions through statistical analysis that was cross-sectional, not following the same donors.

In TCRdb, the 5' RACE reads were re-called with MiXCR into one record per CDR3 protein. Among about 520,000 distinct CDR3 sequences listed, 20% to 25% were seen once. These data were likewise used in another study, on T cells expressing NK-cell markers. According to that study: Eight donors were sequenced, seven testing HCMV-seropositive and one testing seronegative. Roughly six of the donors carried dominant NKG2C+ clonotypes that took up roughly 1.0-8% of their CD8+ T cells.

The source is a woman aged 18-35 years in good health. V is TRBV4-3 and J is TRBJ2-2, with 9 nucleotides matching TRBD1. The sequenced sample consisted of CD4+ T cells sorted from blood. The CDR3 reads CASSLWTGDGELFF. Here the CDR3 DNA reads TGCGCCAGCAGCCTTTGGACAGGGGATGGGGAGCTGTTTTTT.